Below are 28 T cell receptor beta chains sequenced from a single sample in a study of control samples from healthy donors and cancer patients. Repertoires were generated with immunoSEQ multiplex PCR, while TCRdb's copy carries only in-frame clones and drops some. This sample carries 150,000 to 200,000 clones, approximately 90% of them seen once, and the ten largest clones take 1.1% to 1.5%. Sequencing was done on a sample of blood. The receptors originated from a man in his thirties or forties in good health.

The CDR3 protein is CASTTWGTGNTIYF. The CDR3 nucleotides read TGTGCCAGCACAACCTGGGGGACTGGAAACACCATATATTTT. This chain connects TRBV28 to TRBJ1-3; D is possibly TRBD1 (5 bases). Trimming stripped 7 bases from V and 2 bases from J, with 12 bases between. The CDR3 length is 14 residues. Per germline, CDR1 MDHEN and CDR2 SYDVKM.

The gene calls are TRBV5-1 and TRBJ1-6; D unresolved. CDR3 size: 13 residues. The germline CDR1 and CDR2 sequences are SGHRS and YFSETQ. Trimming cost V 0 bases and J 9 bases, with 7 bases left between them. The chain's CDR3 is CASSLERASPLHF. The CDR3, as DNA: TGCGCCAGCAGCTTGGAAAGGGCTTCACCCCTCCACTTT.

The chain combines TRBV30 with TRBJ2-2, with 9 positions matching TRBD1. The CDR3 sequence is 14 residues long. J was trimmed by 7 bases and V by 3 bases; bases with no gene match: 6. In germline, CDR1 is GTSNPN, CDR2 SVGIG (reference sequence). The CDR3 nucleotides are TGTGCCTGGAGAACGGGACAGGGAAGCGGGGAGCTGTTTTTT. It specifies CAWRTGQGSGELFF.

The chain couples TRBV12-3 or TRBV12-4 to TRBJ1-2; D gene unclear. CDR3 length: 13 amino acids. Trimming stripped 6 bases from V and 5 bases from J, with 13 bases between. The CDR3 DNA reads as TGTGCCAGCAGCTTCGGACGGAAATATGGCTACACCTTC. Protein: CASSFGRKYGYTF.

The rearrangement joins TRBV24-1 to TRBJ2-1; D is ambiguous. The germline gives CDR1 KGHDR, CDR2 SFDVKD. V was clipped by 3 bases and J by 0 bases, with 11 bases between them. The CDR3 runs to 16 residues. CDR3 DNA sequence: TGTGCCACCAGTGATGGTCGACGGAGCTCCTACAATGAGCAGTTCTTC. This encodes CATSDGRRSSYNEQFF.

The chain is built from TRBV4-3 and TRBJ1-2; 7 positions match TRBD1. Losses at the gene ends were 1 base for V and 10 bases for J; bases not matched to a gene: 6. Germline V CDR1 and CDR2: LGHNA, YSLEER. This CDR3 contains 13 residues. DNA of the CDR3: TGCGCCAGCAGCCAAGCACAGGGGACGCACTACACCTTC. Its protein is CASSQAQGTHYTF.

The J gene is TRBJ2-5, the V gene TRBV7-9; 8 nucleotides agree with TRBD2. This CDR3 comprises 14 residues. Trimming cost V 5 bases and J 5 bases; bases outside gene matches: 7. CDR1 and CDR2 (germline): SEHNR, FQNEAQ (reference sequence). The CDR3 coding sequence is TGTGCCAGCAGCCCAGCGGGAGCGGGGGAGACCCAGTACTTC. This codes for CASSPAGAGETQYF. Full variable domain (rest looked up from reference TRBV7-9 and TRBJ2-5): DTGVSQNPRHKITKRGQNVTFRCDPISEHNRLYWYRQTLGQGPEFLTYFQNEAQLEKSRLLSDRFSAERPKGSFSTLEIQRTEQGDSAMYLCASSPAGAGETQYFGPGTRLLVL.

V and J are TRBV7-9 and TRBJ1-3, with 7 positions matching TRBD1. Trimming removed 1 base from V and 0 bases from J; junction bases left unmatched: 0. CDR3 length: 15 amino acids. CDR1 and CDR2 (germline): SEHNR, FQNEAQ (reference sequence). This CDR3 reads CASSLGTGSGNTIYF. The CDR3 DNA reads as TGTGCCAGCAGCTTAGGGACAGGCTCTGGAAACACCATATATTTT.

The V call is TRBV27, the J call TRBJ1-5; TRBD1 agrees at 7 bases. Trimming took 6 bases from V and 1 from J; bases not matched to a gene: 6. There are 15 residues in the CDR3. Looked up from germline, CDR1 is MNHEY and CDR2 is SMNVEV (reference sequence). The CDR3: CASSLTTGSNQPQHF. CDR3 DNA: TGTGCCAGCAGCCTGACGACAGGGAGCAATCAGCCCCAGCATTTT.

The chain couples TRBV14 to TRBJ2-2, with D possibly being TRBD1 (6 bases). Germline V gene lookup returns CDR1 SGHDN and CDR2 FVKESK. V was clipped by 6 bases and J by 6 bases, with 17 bases between them. CDR3 size: 15 residues. For the CDR3, the DNA is TGTGCCAGCAGTCACCCCCACAGGGCCCCCGGGGAGCTGTTTTTT. It codes for CASSHPHRAPGELFF.

The chain employs TRBV11-1 and TRBJ2-7, with 7 bases that match TRBD1. Per germline, CDR1 SGHAT and CDR2 FQDESV (reference sequence). The CDR3 length is 14 residues. V shed 3 bases, J shed 5 bases, and the junction held 7 bases outside the gene matches. The DNA for the CDR3 is TGTGCCAGCAGCTTTTCGACAGGGCTGAACGAGCAGTACTTC. Translating it yields CASSFSTGLNEQYF.

The gene calls are TRBV7-7 and TRBJ1-6; D ambiguous. Per germline, CDR1 SSHAT and CDR2 FNYEAQ (reference sequence). V was cut by 2 bases and J by 5 bases, with 19 bases left in between. The CDR3 is 18 amino acids. The CDR3 spells CASSLMIAGQPDNSPLHF. Written as DNA, the CDR3 is TGTGCCAGCAGCTTAATGATAGCCGGCCAGCCAGATAATTCACCCCTCCACTTT.

As concerns this clone: At the DNA level, this CDR3 is encoded by other sequences in the same sample as well. The V call is TRBV7-9, the J call TRBJ2-7, with unresolved D. Per the germline V gene, CDR1 is SEHNR and CDR2 is FQNEAQ (reference sequence). The CDR3 has 11 residues. Trimming removed 4 bases from V and 2 bases from J, with 3 bases in between. The DNA for the CDR3 is TGTGCCAGCAGCTCTGCCTACGAGCAGTACTTC. Amino acids: CASSSAYEQYF. Based on the CDR3 plus reference TRBV7-9 and TRBJ2-7, the full variable domain is DTGVSQNPRHKITKRGQNVTFRCDPISEHNRLYWYRQTLGQGPEFLTYFQNEAQLEKSRLLSDRFSAERPKGSFSTLEIQRTEQGDSAMYLCASSSAYEQYFGPGTRLTVT.

The chain recombines TRBV11-3 with TRBJ2-3; D might be TRBD2 (6 bases). Germline CDR1 and CDR2: SGHNT and YENEEA. V was clipped by 1 base and J by 7 bases, with 18 bases between them. CDR3 size: 16 residues. The CDR3 nucleotides are TGTGCCAGCAGCTTAGGATTTAGCGGAGCCTACAATACGCAGTATTTT. Translated: CASSLGFSGAYNTQYF.

The table lists this clone with a few counts. The gene calls are TRBV11-2 and TRBJ2-1; 9 bases fit TRBD2. Germline V gene data show CDR1 as SGHAT and CDR2 as FQNNGV. The J segment lost 0 bases and the V segment lost 4 bases, leaving 4 bases of the junction unmatched. The CDR3 runs to 16 residues. CDR3 DNA: TGTGCCAGCAGCTCCCTTAGCGGGAGCTCCTACAATGAGCAGTTCTTC. This translates into CASSSLSGSSYNEQFF.

The V and J genes are TRBV6-2 or TRBV6-3 and TRBJ2-7; D remains unclear. CDR3 length: 12 amino acids. Trimming took 6 bases from V and 5 from J, leaving 11 bases between them. Germline V gene data show CDR1 as MNHEY and CDR2 as SVGEGT. This CDR3 reads CASSPLEDEQYF. For the CDR3, the DNA is TGTGCCAGCAGCCCCCTAGAAGACGAGCAGTACTTC.

This rearrangement joins TRBV19 to TRBJ1-3; D possibly corresponds to TRBD1 (5 bases). The CDR3 is made up of 15 amino acids. Trimming took 3 bases from V and 0 from J, leaving 9 bases between them. CDR1 is LNHDA, CDR2 SQIVND, per germline (reference sequence). The CDR3 sequence: CASSIGGTSGNTIYF. CDR3 coding DNA: TGTGCCAGTAGTATCGGGGGGACCTCTGGAAACACCATATATTTT. Full variable domain (outside the CDR3, taken from reference TRBV19 and TRBJ1-3): DGGITQSPKYLFRKEGQNVTLSCEQNLNHDAMYWYRQDPGQGLRLIYYSQIVNDFQKGDIAEGYSVSREKKESFPLTVTSAQKNPTAFYLCASSIGGTSGNTIYFGEGSWLTVV.

The chain uses TRBV4-1 and TRBJ2-1; the match to TRBD2 covers 14 bases. V shed 2 bases, J shed 8 bases, and the junction held 2 bases outside the gene matches. Germline V gene data show CDR1 as MGHRA and CDR2 as YSYEKL. The CDR3 totals 15 residues. The CDR3 is CASSQRTSGGYEQFF. CDR3 DNA sequence: TGCGCCAGCAGCCAAAGGACTAGCGGGGGGTATGAGCAGTTCTTC.

The V gene is TRBV5-6, the J gene TRBJ2-1; tentative D call: TRBD2 (6 bases). CDR3 size: 13 residues. The V end lost 4 bases, the J end lost 13 bases, and 18 bases lay between the germline ends. The germline V gene encodes CDR1 SGHDT and CDR2 YYEEEE. The CDR3 loop reads CASSRQTGLTQFF. The CDR3 bases are TGTGCCAGCAGCCGACAAACGGGACTGACACAGTTCTTC.

This clone was detected only a few times. The chain is built from TRBV2 and TRBJ2-1; D assignment may be TRBD1 or TRBD2 (5 bases each). V lost 7 bases to trimming and J lost 10 bases, with 14 bases between them. Germline V gene sequence: CDR1 SNHLY, CDR2 FYNNEI. The CDR3 is made up of 12 amino acids. The CDR3 reads CASKAGAGEQFF. The CDR3 nucleotides read TGTGCCAGCAAAGCCGGGGCTGGCGAGCAGTTCTTC.

V and J are TRBV30 and TRBJ1-1; D unresolved. The CDR3 length is 13 residues. Looked up from germline, CDR1 is GTSNPN and CDR2 is SVGIG (reference sequence). Trimming pared 0 bases from V and 5 bases from J, leaving 10 bases between. The CDR3 nucleotides read TGTGCCTGGAGTGTACGGTCAGGAACTGAAGCTTTCTTT. Translating it yields CAWSVRSGTEAFF.

The chain carries TRBV5-1 and TRBJ2-7; tentatively, D is TRBD2 (6 bases). With 0 bases removed from V and 6 bases from J, the gap between germline ends came to 13 bases. The V gene's germline CDR1 is SGHRS and CDR2 YFSETQ. This CDR3 spans 14 amino acids. DNA for the CDR3: TGCGCCAGCAGCTTGGGCGGGGAGTCATCCGAGCAGTACTTC. Protein: CASSLGGESSEQYF.

There are a few counts of this clone. The chain employs TRBV7-6 and TRBJ1-5, with unresolved D. The V gene's germline CDR1 is SGHVS and CDR2 FNYEAQ. The CDR3 is 14 amino acids. Trimming left V 0 bases short and J 7 bases short, with 10 bases between. Here the CDR3 DNA reads TGTGCCAGCAGCTTAGCCCAGGACGGACAGCCCCAGCATTTT. Protein: CASSLAQDGQPQHF.

The chain links TRBV5-5 to TRBJ2-1; tentatively, D is TRBD2 (5 bases). The CDR3 extends over 15 amino acids. The ends were cut back, 0 bases at V and 4 bases at J, with 11 bases in the middle. Germline CDR1 is SGHKS and CDR2 is YYEKEE (reference sequence). The chain's CDR3 is CASSLAGDSYNEQFF. The CDR3 DNA follows: TGTGCCAGCAGCTTGGCCGGGGATAGTTACAATGAGCAGTTCTTC.

The genes are TRBV7-2 and TRBJ2-7; D is unresolved. The germline V and J ends were trimmed by 5 bases and 2 bases, with 16 bases remaining between them. Germline V gene data show CDR1 as SGHTA and CDR2 as FQGNSA. This CDR3 comprises 15 residues. CDR3 nucleotides: TGTGCCAGCAGCCCACTTGGCACAGCAACCTACGAGCAGTACTTC. This translates into CASSPLGTATYEQYF.

The chain uses TRBV6-5 and TRBJ2-7; D not resolved. Germline values: CDR1 MNHEY, CDR2 SVGAGI. The germline V and J ends were trimmed by 6 bases and 6 bases, with 18 bases remaining between them. CDR3 length equals 14 residues. CDR3 sequence: CASSEWDSASEQYF. The CDR3 bases are TGTGCCAGCAGCGAGTGGGATTCGGCTTCCGAGCAGTACTTC.

Here the CDR3 DNA reads TGTGCCTCGGGGGACAGGGGATCGTCGTTCTTC. Translating it yields CASGDRGSSFF. The chain recombines TRBV7-7 with TRBJ2-1; TRBD1 agrees at 10 bases. The germline V gene has CDR1 SSHAT and CDR2 FNYEAQ (reference sequence). The CDR3 has 11 residues. The junction had 10 bases not matched to a gene; V was cut back by 11 bases and J by 15 bases.

V usage is TRBV24-1 and J usage is TRBJ1-1, with D unclear. CDR1 and CDR2 from the germline V gene are KGHDR and SFDVKD. The CDR3 is made up of 14 amino acids. With 3 bases removed from V and 3 bases from J, the gap between germline ends came to 10 bases. The CDR3 sequence is CATSDPASDTEAFF. DNA of the CDR3: TGTGCCACCAGTGATCCCGCTTCTGACACTGAAGCTTTCTTT.